This T cell receptor beta chain was found in a study of CD8 T cells in ankylosing spondylitis. Study findings and constraints: Matched ankylosing spondylitis synovial fluid reportedly showed significant enrichment of disease-linked clones. Existing reports had already noted some motif variants in reactive arthritis synovial fluid and blood.

A single record per CDR3 protein comes from TCRdb applying MiXCR to the 5' RACE reads. The sample shows 130,000 to 150,000 distinct CDR3 sequences, 7% to 10% of them seen only once. Only a few counts were recorded for this clonotype. The antigen is not known. The clonotype originates from a male donor with ankylosing spondylitis. Sequencing was carried out using synovial fluid, either unsorted or a sorted T cell fraction (not recorded which).

In DNA form, the CDR3 reads TGTGCCAGCAGCTTAGACGGGGGGCGGGGAGATACGCAGTATTTT. Residues: CASSLDGGRGDTQYF. The chain couples TRBV7-9 to TRBJ2-3; the D gene is possibly TRBD2 (7 bases). V lost 1 base and J lost 5, with 13 bases in between. The CDR3 loop spans 15 amino acids. Germline CDR1 is SEHNR and CDR2 is FQNEAQ (reference sequence).